A single sample gave rise to the 9 T cell receptor beta chains below, sequenced in a study of blood T cells in healthy people across ages. Through a sample-barcoded 5' primer and a J-beta primer mix, a second PCR was run for roughly 7 to 12 cycles. TCRdb recomputed calls from the 5' RACE reads with MiXCR, one row per CDR3 protein. The sample lists 1.5 million to 2 million distinct CDR3 sequences, almost 35% occurring once. Sequenced sample: blood. These receptors all come from a woman in her 30s in good health.

This clonotype was recorded at least ten times. The chain couples TRBV4-1 to TRBJ2-1; D is ambiguous. Trimming cost V 3 bases and J 4 bases, with 10 bases left between them. The CDR3 length is 14 residues. Germline V gene sequence: CDR1 MGHRA, CDR2 YSYEKL. The CDR3 region is CASSQEPDYNEQFF. The CDR3 bases are TGCGCCAGCAGCCAGGAGCCGGATTACAATGAGCAGTTCTTC.

The DNA for the CDR3 is TGTGCCAGCACCCCGCGGGAGCTAGCGGGGGACCAATCCTACAATGAGCAGTTCTTC. This codes for CASTPRELAGDQSYNEQFF. The rearrangement joins TRBV12-3 or TRBV12-4 to TRBJ2-1; 10 nucleotides match TRBD2. The CDR3 has 19 residues. V trimming: 7 bases; J trimming: 1 base; junction bases outside the gene matches: 16.

In this sample, this clonotype turned up a few times. The rearrangement links TRBV6-2 or TRBV6-3 to TRBJ2-3; no definite D call. Germline CDR1 reads MNHEY; CDR2 reads SVGEGT. The CDR3 is made up of 11 amino acids. The V end was cut by 8 bases, the J end by 6 bases, with 9 bases between. The CDR3, as DNA: TGTGCCAGCCGAGACGGGGATACGCAGTATTTT. Amino acid sequence: CASRDGDTQYF.

The CDR3 DNA follows: TGCGCCAGCATCGAGGGTTACGAGCAGTACTTC. Translation gives CASIEGYEQYF. The chain uses TRBV5-1 and TRBJ2-7; possible D gene TRBD2, 5 bases. There are 11 residues in the CDR3. Germline CDR1 reads SGHRS; CDR2 reads YFSETQ. V dropped 6 bases and J dropped 4 bases, with 8 bases sitting between them.

V usage is TRBV7-7 and J usage is TRBJ2-1; no definite D call. Germline-derived CDR1 and CDR2 are SSHAT and FNYEAQ (reference sequence). V lost 3 bases and J 0 bases, leaving 9 bases between the germline ends. The CDR3 is made up of 15 amino acids. In DNA, the CDR3 is TGTGCCAGCAGCTTTGGCAAGAGCTCCTACAATGAGCAGTTCTTC. Residues: CASSFGKSSYNEQFF.

This clonotype showed up just a few times. This chain joins TRBV7-9 and TRBJ2-1; D is perhaps TRBD1 (6 bases). The CDR3 has 14 amino acids. Trimming took off 5 bases at V and 9 bases at J, with 17 bases between the two ends. The V gene's germline CDR1 is SEHNR and CDR2 FQNEAQ (reference sequence). Written as DNA, the CDR3 is TGTGCCAGCAGCCCATTACAGGGTTATCTTGAGCAGTTCTTC. Protein sequence: CASSPLQGYLEQFF. The full variable domain, in which reference TRBV7-9 and TRBJ2-1 provide the parts outside the CDR3, is DTGVSQNPRHKITKRGQNVTFRCDPISEHNRLYWYRQTLGQGPEFLTYFQNEAQLEKSRLLSDRFSAERPKGSFSTLEIQRTEQGDSAMYLCASSPLQGYLEQFFGPGTRLTVL.

This clonotype was counted only a few times. This chain uses TRBV21-1 with TRBJ2-6; TRBD1 reflects the table's D call only, with no check against the DNA. TRBV21-1 is reported as a pseudogene. The CDR3 has 19 amino acids. The CDR3 DNA follows: TGTGCCAGCAGCGCCTGGGACAGGGGATTGCTGTCTGGGGCCAACGTCCTGACTTTC. It specifies CASSAWDRGLLSGANVLTF.

This clonotype has just a few counts. The gene calls are TRBV7-2 and TRBJ2-1, with 8 bases fitting TRBD1. The junction had 12 bases not matched to a gene; V was cut back by 1 base and J by 10 bases. This CDR3 has 16 residues. In germline, CDR1 is SGHTA, CDR2 FQGNSA. This CDR3 reads CASSLVPGQADREQFF. The CDR3 DNA is TGTGCCAGCAGCTTAGTTCCGGGACAGGCAGACAGGGAGCAGTTCTTC. The full variable domain, its missing parts supplied by reference TRBV7-2 and TRBJ2-1, is GAGVSQSPSNKVTEKGKDVELRCDPISGHTALYWYRQSLGQGLEFLIYFQGNSAPDKSGLPSDRFSAERTGGSVSTLTIQRTQQEDSAVYLCASSLVPGQADREQFFGPGTRLTVL.

The chain is built from TRBV9 and TRBJ2-5; 15 bases fit TRBD2. Germline V CDR1 and CDR2: SGDLS, YYNGEE. The CDR3 covers 17 residues. V lost 3 bases and J lost 9; bases outside the gene matches: 12. CDR3 DNA: TGTGCCAGCAGCGCCGGGGGACTAGCGGGGGGTCCCGAGGCCCAGTACTTC. As protein: CASSAGGLAGGPEAQYF.